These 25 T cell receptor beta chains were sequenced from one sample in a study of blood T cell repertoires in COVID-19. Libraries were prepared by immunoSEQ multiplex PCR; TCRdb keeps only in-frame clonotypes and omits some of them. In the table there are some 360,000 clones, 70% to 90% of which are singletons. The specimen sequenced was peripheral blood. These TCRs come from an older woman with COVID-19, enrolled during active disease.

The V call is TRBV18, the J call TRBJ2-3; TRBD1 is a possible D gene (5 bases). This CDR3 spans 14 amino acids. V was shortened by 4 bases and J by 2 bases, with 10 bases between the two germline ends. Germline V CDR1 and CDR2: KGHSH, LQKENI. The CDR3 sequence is CASSRMDTTDTQYF. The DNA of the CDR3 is TGTGCCAGCTCACGGATGGACACCACAGATACGCAGTATTTT.

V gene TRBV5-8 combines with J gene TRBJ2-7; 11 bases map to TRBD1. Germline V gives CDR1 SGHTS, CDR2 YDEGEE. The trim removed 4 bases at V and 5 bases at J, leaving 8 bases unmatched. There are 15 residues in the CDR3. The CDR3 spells CASSPGTGGWHEQYF. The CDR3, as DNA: TGTGCCAGCAGCCCCGGGACAGGGGGTTGGCACGAGCAGTACTTC.

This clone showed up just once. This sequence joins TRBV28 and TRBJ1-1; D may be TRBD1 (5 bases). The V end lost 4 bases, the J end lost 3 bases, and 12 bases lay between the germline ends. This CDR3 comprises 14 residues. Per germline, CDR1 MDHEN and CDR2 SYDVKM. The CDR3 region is CASSSQGRYTEAFF. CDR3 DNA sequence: TGTGCCAGCAGTTCCCAGGGAAGGTACACTGAAGCTTTCTTT. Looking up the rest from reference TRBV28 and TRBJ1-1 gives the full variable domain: DVKVTQSSRYLVKRTGEKVFLECVQDMDHENMFWYRQDPGLGLRLIYFSYDVKMKEKGDIPEGYSVSREKKERFSLILESASTNQTSMYLCASSSQGRYTEAFFGQGTRLTVV.

The CDR3 region has the DNA TGTGCCAGCACCGAATCTACGGGAGTAAGTTACAATGAGCAGTTCTTC. Protein product: CASTESTGVSYNEQFF. J is TRBJ2-1 and V is TRBV5-6, with D maybe TRBD2 (6 bases). Trimming stripped 6 bases from V and 4 bases from J, with 20 bases between. The CDR3 extends over 16 amino acids. Germline V gene sequence: CDR1 SGHDT, CDR2 YYEEEE.

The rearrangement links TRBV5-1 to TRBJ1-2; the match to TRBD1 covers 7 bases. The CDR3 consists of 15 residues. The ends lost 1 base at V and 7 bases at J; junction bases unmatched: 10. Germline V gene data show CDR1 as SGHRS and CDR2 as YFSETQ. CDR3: CASSLSPGTDIGYTF. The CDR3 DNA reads TGCGCCAGCAGCTTGTCCCCCGGGACAGATATTGGCTACACCTTC.

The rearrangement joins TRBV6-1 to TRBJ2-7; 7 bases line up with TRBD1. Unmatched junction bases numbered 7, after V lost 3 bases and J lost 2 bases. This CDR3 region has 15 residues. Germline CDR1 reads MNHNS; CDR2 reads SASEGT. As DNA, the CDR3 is TGTGCCAGCAGTGATTACAGGGGTCAAACCTACGAGCAGTACTTC. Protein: CASSDYRGQTYEQYF.

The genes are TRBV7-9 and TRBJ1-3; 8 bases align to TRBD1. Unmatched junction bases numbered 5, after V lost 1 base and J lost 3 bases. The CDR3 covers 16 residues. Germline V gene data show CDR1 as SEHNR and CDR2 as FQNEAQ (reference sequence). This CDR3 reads CASSLETGTGGNTIYF. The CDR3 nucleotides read TGTGCCAGCAGCTTAGAAACCGGGACAGGTGGAAACACCATATATTTT.

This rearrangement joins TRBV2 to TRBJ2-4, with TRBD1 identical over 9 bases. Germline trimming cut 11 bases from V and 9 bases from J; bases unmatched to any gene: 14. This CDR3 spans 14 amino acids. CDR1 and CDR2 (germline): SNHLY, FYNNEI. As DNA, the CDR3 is TGTGCCGCCCCACGGACAGGGGATCAGGGCATTCAGTACTTC. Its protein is CAAPRTGDQGIQYF.

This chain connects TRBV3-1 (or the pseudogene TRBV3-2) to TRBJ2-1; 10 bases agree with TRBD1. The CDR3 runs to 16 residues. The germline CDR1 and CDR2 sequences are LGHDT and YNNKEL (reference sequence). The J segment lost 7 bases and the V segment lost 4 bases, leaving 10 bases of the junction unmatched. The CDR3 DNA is TGTGCCAGCAGCCGTTTCACCGGGACAGGGGTAAATGAGCAGTTCTTC. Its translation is CASSRFTGTGVNEQFF.

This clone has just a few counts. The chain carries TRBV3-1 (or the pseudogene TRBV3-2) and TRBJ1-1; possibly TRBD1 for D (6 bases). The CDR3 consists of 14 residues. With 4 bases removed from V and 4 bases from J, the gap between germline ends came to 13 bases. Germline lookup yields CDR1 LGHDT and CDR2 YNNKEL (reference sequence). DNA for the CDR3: TGTGCCAGCAGCCCCGGACAGTCTCGCACTGAAGCTTTCTTT. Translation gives CASSPGQSRTEAFF.

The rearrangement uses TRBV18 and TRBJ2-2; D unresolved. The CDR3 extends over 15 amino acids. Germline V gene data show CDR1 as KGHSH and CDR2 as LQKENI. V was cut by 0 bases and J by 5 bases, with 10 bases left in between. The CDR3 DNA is TGTGCCAGCTCACCACCTGGCCAACCTACCGGGGAGCTGTTTTTT. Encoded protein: CASSPPGQPTGELFF. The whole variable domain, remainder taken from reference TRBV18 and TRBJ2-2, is NAGVMQNPRHLVRRRGQEARLRCSPMKGHSHVYWYRQLPEEGLKFMVYLQKENIIDESGMPKERFSAEFPKEGPSILRIQQVVRGDSAAYFCASSPPGQPTGELFFGEGSRLTVL.

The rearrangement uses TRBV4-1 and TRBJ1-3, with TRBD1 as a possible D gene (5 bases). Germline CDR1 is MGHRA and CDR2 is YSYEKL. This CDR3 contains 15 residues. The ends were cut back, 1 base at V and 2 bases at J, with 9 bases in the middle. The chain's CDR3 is CASSQATGTGNTIYF. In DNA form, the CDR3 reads TGCGCCAGCAGCCAAGCTACAGGTACTGGAAACACCATATATTTT.

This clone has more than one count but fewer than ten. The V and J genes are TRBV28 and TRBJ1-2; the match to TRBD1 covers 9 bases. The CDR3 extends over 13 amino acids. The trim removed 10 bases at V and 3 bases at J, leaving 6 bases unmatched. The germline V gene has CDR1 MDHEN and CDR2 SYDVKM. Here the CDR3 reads CAIWGDRDYGYTF. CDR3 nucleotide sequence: TGTGCCATCTGGGGGGACAGGGACTATGGCTACACCTTC.

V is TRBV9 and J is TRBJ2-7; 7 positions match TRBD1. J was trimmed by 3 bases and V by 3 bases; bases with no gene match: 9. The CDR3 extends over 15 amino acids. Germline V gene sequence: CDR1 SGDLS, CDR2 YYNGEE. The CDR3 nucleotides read TGTGCCAGCAGCGCCCGGCAGGGGGACGACTACGAGCAGTACTTC. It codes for CASSARQGDDYEQYF.

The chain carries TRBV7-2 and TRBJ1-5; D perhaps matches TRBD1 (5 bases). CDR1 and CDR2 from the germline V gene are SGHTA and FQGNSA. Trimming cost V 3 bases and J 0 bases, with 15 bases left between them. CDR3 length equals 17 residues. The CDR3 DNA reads TGTGCCAGCAGCTTGCAGGGAACTCAATATAGCAATCAGCCCCAGCATTTT. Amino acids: CASSLQGTQYSNQPQHF.

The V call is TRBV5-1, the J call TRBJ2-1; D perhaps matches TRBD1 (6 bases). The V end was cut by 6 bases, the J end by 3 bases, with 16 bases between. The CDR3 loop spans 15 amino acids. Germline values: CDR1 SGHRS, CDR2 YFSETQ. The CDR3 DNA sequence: TGCGCCAGCACCGTGGGACATGCCAACTACAATGAGCAGTTCTTC. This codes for CASTVGHANYNEQFF.

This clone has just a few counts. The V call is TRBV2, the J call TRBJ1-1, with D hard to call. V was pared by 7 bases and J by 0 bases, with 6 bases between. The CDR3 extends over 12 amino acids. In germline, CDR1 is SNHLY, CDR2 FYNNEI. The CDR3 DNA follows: TGTGCCAGCATTGGAGTGAACACTGAAGCTTTCTTT. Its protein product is CASIGVNTEAFF.

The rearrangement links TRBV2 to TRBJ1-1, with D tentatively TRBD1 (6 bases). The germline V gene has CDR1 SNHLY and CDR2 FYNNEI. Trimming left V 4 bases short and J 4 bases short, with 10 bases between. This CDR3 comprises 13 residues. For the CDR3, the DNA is TGTGCCAGCAGTGGCACAGGGAGCACTGAAGCTTTCTTT. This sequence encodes CASSGTGSTEAFF.

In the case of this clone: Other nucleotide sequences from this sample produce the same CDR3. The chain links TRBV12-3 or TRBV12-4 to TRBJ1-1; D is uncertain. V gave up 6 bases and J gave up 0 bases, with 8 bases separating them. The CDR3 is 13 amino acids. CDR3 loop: CASSLRVNTEAFF. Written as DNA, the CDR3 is TGTGCCAGCAGCCTGAGAGTGAACACTGAAGCTTTCTTT.

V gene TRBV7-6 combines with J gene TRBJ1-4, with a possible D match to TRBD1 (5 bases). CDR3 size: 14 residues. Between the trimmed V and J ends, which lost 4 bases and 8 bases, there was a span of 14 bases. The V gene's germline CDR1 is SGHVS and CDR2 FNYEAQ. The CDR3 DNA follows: TGTGCCAGCAGCTCCGGGGGGGAACGGGAAAAACTGTTTTTT. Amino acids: CASSSGGEREKLFF. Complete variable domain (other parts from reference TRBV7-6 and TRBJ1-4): GAGVSQSPRYKVTKRGQDVALRCDPISGHVSLYWYRQALGQGPEFLTYFNYEAQQDKSGLPNDRFSAERPEGSISTLTIQRTEQRDSAMYRCASSSGGEREKLFFGSGTQLSVL.

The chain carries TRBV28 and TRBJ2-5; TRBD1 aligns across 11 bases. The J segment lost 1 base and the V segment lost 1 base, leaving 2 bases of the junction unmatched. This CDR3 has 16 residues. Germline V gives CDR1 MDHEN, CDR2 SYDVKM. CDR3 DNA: TGTGCCAGCAGTTTATCCGGGACAGGGGGCCAAGAGACCCAGTACTTC. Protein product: CASSLSGTGGQETQYF.

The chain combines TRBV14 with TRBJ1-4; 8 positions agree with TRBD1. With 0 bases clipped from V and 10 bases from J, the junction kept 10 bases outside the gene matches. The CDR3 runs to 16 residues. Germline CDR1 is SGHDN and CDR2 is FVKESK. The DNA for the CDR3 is TGTGCCAGCAGCCAAGATAGGGGGACAGGTCGCGGAAAACTGTTTTTT. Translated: CASSQDRGTGRGKLFF. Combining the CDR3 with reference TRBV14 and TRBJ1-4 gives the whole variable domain EAGVTQFPSHSVIEKGQTVTLRCDPISGHDNLYWYRRVMGKEIKFLLHFVKESKQDESGMPNNRFLAERTGGTYSTLKVQPAELEDSGVYFCASSQDRGTGRGKLFFGSGTQLSVL.

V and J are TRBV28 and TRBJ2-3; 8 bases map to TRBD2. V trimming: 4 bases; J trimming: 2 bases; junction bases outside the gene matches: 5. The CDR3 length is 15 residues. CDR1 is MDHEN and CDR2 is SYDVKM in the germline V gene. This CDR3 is CASSSRAGATDTQYF. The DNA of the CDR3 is TGTGCCAGCAGTTCTCGAGCGGGGGCCACAGATACGCAGTATTTT.

CDR3 sequence reads: CASSQSPAGASGANVLTF. The DNA of the CDR3 is TGCGCCAGCAGCCAATCCCCCGCAGGGGCGTCTGGGGCCAACGTCCTGACTTTC. V usage is TRBV4-1 and J usage is TRBJ2-6; tentative D call: TRBD1 (6 bases). The V gene lost 2 bases and the J gene lost 1 base, with 15 bases spanning the gap. Per germline, CDR1 MGHRA and CDR2 YSYEKL. The length of the CDR3 is 18 residues.

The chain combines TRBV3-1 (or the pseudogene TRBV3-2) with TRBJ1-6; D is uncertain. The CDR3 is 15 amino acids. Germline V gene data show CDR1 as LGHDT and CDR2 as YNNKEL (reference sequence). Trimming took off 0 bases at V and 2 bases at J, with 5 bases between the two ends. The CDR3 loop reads CASSQEAAYNSPLHF. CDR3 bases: TGTGCCAGCAGCCAAGAGGCGGCCTATAATTCACCCCTCCACTTT.